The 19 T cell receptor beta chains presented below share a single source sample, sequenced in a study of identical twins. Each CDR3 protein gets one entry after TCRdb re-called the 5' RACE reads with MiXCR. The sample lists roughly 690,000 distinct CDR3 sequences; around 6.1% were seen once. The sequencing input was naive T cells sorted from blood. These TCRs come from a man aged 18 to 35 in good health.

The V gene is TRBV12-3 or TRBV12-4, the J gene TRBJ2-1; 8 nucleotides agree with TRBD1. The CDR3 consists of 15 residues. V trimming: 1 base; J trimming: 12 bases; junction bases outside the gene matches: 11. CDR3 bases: TGTGCCAGCAGTTTAGGGGGGACAGGTTTTAGAGGGCAGTTCTTC. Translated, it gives CASSLGGTGFRGQFF.

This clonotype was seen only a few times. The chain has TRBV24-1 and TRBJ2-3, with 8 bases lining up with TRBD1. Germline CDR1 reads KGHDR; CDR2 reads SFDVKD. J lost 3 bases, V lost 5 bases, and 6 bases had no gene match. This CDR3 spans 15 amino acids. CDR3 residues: CATSGDRDRTDTQYF. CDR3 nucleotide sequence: TGTGCCACCAGTGGTGACCGGGACAGGACAGATACGCAGTATTTT.

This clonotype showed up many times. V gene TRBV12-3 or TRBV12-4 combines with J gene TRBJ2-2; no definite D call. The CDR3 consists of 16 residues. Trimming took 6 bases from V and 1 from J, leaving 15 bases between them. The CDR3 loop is CASSQKTHLNTGELFF. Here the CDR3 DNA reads TGTGCCAGCAGCCAAAAGACCCACCTGAACACCGGGGAGCTGTTTTTT.

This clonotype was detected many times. The CDR3 region has the DNA TGTGCCAGCAGTTTATTAAAGGGATTTGAGCAGTTCTTC. Translation gives CASSLLKGFEQFF. The genes are TRBV28 and TRBJ2-1; D not certain. Per the germline V gene, CDR1 is MDHEN and CDR2 is SYDVKM. CDR3 size: 13 residues. Trimming removed 1 base at V and 9 bases at J, with 10 bases between.

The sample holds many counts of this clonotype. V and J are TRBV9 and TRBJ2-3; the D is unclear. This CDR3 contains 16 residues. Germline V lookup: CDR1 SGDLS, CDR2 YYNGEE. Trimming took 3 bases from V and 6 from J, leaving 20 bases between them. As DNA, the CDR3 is TGTGCCAGCAGCGAGAAGAACACCCAACCAACCGATACGCAGTATTTT. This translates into CASSEKNTQPTDTQYF.

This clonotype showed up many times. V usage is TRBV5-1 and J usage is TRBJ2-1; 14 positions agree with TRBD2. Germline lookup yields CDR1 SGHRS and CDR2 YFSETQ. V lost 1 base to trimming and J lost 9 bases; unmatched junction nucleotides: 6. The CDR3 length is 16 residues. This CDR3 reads CASSLSGTSGSGEQFF. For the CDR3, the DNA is TGCGCCAGCAGCTTGAGCGGGACTAGCGGGAGTGGTGAGCAGTTCTTC.

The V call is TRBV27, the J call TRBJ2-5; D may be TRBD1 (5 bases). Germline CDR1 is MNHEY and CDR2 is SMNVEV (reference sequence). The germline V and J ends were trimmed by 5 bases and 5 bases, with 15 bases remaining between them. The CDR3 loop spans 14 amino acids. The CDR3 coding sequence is TGTGCCAGCAGTCCACCCCAGGGTAGGGAGACCCAGTACTTC. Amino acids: CASSPPQGRETQYF.

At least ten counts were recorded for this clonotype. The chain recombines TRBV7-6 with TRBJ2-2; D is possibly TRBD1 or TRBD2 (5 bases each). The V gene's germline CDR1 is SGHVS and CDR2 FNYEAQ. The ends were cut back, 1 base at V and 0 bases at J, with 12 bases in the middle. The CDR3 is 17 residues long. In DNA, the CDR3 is TGTGCCAGCAGCTTAGTGTCCGGGGCTCCGAACACCGGGGAGCTGTTTTTT. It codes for CASSLVSGAPNTGELFF.

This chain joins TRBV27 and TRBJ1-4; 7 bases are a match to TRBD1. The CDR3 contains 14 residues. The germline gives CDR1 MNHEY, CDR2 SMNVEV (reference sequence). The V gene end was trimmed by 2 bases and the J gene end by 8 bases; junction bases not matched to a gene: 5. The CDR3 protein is CASSLRQGREKLFF. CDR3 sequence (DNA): TGTGCCAGCAGTTTAAGACAGGGTCGGGAAAAACTGTTTTTT. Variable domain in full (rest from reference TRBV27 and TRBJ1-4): EAQVTQNPRYLITVTGKKLTVTCSQNMNHEYMSWYRQDPGLGLRQIYYSMNVEVTDKGDVPEGYKVSRKEKRNFPLILESPSPNQTSLYFCASSLRQGREKLFFGSGTQLSVL.

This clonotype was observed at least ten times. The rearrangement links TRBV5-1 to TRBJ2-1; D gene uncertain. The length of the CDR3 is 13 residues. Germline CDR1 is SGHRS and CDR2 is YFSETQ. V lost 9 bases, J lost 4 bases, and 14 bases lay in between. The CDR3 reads CATSPLDYNEQFF. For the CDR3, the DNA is TGCGCCACCTCGCCTTTAGATTACAATGAGCAGTTCTTC.

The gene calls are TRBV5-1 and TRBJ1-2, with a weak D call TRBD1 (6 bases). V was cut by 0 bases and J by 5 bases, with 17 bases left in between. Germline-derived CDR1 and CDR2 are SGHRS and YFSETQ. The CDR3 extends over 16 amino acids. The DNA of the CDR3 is TGCGCCAGCAGCTTGGCCACCCAACAGGGTCGGTATGGCTACACCTTC. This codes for CASSLATQQGRYGYTF.

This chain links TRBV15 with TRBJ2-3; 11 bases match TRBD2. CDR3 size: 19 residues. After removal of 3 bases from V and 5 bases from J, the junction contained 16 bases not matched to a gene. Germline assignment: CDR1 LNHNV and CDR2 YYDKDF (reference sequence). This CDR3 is CATSRLRHIAGGPQDTQYF. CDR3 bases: TGTGCCACCAGCAGGTTGCGTCATATAGCGGGAGGGCCTCAAGATACGCAGTATTTT.

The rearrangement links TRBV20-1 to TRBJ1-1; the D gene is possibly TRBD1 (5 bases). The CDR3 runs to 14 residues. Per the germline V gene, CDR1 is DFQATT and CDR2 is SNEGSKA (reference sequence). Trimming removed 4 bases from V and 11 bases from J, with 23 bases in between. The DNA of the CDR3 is TGCAGTGCTATCCTGATCGGGGGGGGAGGAACGGCTTTCTTT. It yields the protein CSAILIGGGGTAFF.

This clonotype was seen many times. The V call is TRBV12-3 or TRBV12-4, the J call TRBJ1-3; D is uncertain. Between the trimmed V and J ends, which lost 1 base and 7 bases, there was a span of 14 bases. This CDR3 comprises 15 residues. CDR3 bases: TGTGCCAGCAGTTTAGGCACGGGTTTGAGCAACACCATATATTTT. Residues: CASSLGTGLSNTIYF.

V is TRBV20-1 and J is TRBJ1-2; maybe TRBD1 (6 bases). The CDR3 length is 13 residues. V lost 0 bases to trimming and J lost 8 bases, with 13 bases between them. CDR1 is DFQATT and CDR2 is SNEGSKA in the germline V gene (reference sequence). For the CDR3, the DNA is TGCAGTGCTAGAGATGACACAGGGATGGGCTACACCTTC. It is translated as CSARDDTGMGYTF.

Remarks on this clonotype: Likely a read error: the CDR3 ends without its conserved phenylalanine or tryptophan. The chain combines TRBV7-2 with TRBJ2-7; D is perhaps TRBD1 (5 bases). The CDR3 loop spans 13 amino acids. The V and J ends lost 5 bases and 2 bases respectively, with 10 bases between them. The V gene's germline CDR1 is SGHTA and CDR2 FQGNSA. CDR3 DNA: TGTGCCAGCAGCCCGTCGACAGCCTACGAGCAGTACTTA. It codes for CASSPSTAYEQYL.

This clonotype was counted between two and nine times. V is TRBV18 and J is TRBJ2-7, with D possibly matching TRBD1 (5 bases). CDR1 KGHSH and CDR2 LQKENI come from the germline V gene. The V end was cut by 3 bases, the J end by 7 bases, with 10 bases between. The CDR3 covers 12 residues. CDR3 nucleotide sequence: TGTGCCAGCTCACCGCAGGGAAGTGAGCAGTACGTC. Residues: CASSPQGSEQYV.

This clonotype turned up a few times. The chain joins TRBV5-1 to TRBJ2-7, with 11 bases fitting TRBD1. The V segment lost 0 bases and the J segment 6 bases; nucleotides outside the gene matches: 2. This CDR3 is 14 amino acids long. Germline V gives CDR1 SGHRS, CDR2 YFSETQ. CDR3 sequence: CASSLVGQGAEQYF. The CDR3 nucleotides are TGCGCCAGCAGCTTGGTCGGACAGGGGGCCGAGCAGTACTTC.

CDR3 DNA: TGTGCCAGCAGTGGGGGCCGACAAGAGAATTGGCAGTACGTC. This encodes CASSGGRQENWQYV. This chain joins TRBV5-6 and TRBJ2-7; weak D call: TRBD1 (6 bases). V lost 5 bases to trimming and J lost 9 bases, with 21 bases between them. CDR1 is SGHDT, CDR2 YYEEEE, per germline. The CDR3 length is 14 residues.